The 7 T cell receptor beta chains listed next were all sequenced from one sample in a study of blood T cell repertoires in COVID-19. Sequencing used immunoSEQ multiplex PCR; TCRdb keeps in-frame clones, though not all of them. The repertoire holds more than 150,000 clones, with roughly 82% as singletons. Specimen: PBMCs or T cells enriched from blood (not recorded which). All receptors come from a man aged 50 to 59 who had recovered from COVID-19.

This chain joins TRBV4-2 and TRBJ2-3; maybe TRBD2 (5 bases). This CDR3 region has 14 residues. The V and J ends lost 6 bases and 9 bases respectively, with 19 bases between them. Per the germline V gene, CDR1 is LGHNA and CDR2 is YNFKEQ. The DNA for the CDR3 is TGTGCCAGCAGGCCCGAGGTGGGCACGGGGACGCAGTATTTT. Protein: CASRPEVGTGTQYF.

This chain connects TRBV18 to TRBJ2-5; 7 nucleotides line up with TRBD2. The CDR3 has 14 amino acids. Germline CDR1 and CDR2: KGHSH and LQKENI. Trimming at V came to 3 bases and at J to 4 bases, leaving 5 bases not matched to a gene. Here the CDR3 reads CASSPGGVRETQYF. CDR3 coding DNA: TGTGCCAGCTCACCTGGGGGGGTCAGAGAGACCCAGTACTTC. The full variable domain, rest sourced from reference TRBV18 and TRBJ2-5, is NAGVMQNPRHLVRRRGQEARLRCSPMKGHSHVYWYRQLPEEGLKFMVYLQKENIIDESGMPKERFSAEFPKEGPSILRIQQVVRGDSAAYFCASSPGGVRETQYFGPGTRLLVL.

The chain employs TRBV3-1 (or the pseudogene TRBV3-2) and TRBJ1-6, with 7 bases matching TRBD1. The CDR3 runs to 14 residues. With V trimmed by 5 bases and J by 10 bases, 8 bases remained unmatched. CDR1 and CDR2 (germline): LGHDT, YNNKEL (reference sequence). This CDR3 reads CASSLNRGRSPLHF. CDR3 DNA: TGTGCCAGCAGCTTGAACAGGGGTAGGTCACCCCTCCACTTT.

CDR3 sequence: CASSLVVGQTGNEKLFF. Here the CDR3 DNA reads TGCGCCAGCAGCTTGGTGGTGGGTCAGACGGGGAATGAAAAACTGTTTTTT. V and J are TRBV5-1 and TRBJ1-4; D is undetermined. The CDR3 consists of 17 residues. CDR1 is SGHRS, CDR2 YFSETQ, per germline. The V and J ends lost 0 bases and 5 bases respectively, with 17 bases between them.

The chain has TRBV29-1 and TRBJ1-4; the D is unclear. V gave up 7 bases and J gave up 8 bases, with 11 bases separating them. Germline CDR1 reads SQVTM; CDR2 reads ANQGSEA. CDR3 length: 11 residues. CDR3 sequence: CSGLSEEKLFF. DNA of the CDR3: TGCAGCGGATTGTCGGAGGAAAAACTGTTTTTT.

This rearrangement joins TRBV24-1 to TRBJ1-1; a weak D match, TRBD1 (6 bases). Between the trimmed V and J ends, which lost 7 bases and 4 bases, there was a span of 12 bases. CDR1 KGHDR and CDR2 SFDVKD come from the germline V gene. CDR3 length equals 13 residues. The CDR3: CATSEGTLTEAFF. CDR3 coding DNA: TGTGCCACCAGCGAAGGGACACTCACTGAAGCTTTCTTT.

As for this clone: The junction departs from the called germline gene at one end, perhaps through a read error. V gene TRBV5-1 combines with J gene TRBJ1-4; D is uncertain. The germline gives CDR1 SGHRS, CDR2 YFSETQ. The CDR3 has 13 residues. The CDR3 bases are TGCGCCAGCAGCGACTCCGGGAAATTCTCCCTGGTTTTT. Its translation is CASSDSGKFSLVF.